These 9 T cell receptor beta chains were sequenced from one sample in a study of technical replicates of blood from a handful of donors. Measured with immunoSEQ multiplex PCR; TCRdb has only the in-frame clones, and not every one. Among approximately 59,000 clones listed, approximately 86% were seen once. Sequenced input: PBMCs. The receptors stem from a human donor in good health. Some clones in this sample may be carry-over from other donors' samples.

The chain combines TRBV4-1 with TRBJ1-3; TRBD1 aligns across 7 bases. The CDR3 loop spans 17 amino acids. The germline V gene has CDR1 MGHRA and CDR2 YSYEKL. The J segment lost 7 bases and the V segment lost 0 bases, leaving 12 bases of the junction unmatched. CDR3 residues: CASSQDRMTGIGNTIYF. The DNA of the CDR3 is TGCGCCAGCAGCCAAGATCGAATGACAGGGATAGGCAACACCATATATTTT.

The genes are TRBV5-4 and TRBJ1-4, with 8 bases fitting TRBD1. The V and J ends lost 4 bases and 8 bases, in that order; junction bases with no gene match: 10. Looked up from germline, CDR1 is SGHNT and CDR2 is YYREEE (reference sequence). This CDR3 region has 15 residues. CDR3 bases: TGTGCCAGCAGCATTGGGACAGGCAGGGGGGAAAAACTGTTTTTT. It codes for CASSIGTGRGEKLFF.

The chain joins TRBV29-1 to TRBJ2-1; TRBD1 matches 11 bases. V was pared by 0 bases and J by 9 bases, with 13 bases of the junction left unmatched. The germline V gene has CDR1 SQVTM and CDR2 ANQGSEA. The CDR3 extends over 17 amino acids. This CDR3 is CSVEEIPRDRGKSEQFF. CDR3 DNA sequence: TGCAGCGTTGAAGAAATCCCCCGGGACAGGGGGAAGAGTGAGCAGTTCTTC.

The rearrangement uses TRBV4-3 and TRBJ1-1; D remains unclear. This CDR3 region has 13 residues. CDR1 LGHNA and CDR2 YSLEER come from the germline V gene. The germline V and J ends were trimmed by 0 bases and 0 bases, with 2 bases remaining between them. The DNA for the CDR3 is TGCGCCAGCAGCCAAGATATGAACACTGAAGCTTTCTTT. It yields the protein CASSQDMNTEAFF.

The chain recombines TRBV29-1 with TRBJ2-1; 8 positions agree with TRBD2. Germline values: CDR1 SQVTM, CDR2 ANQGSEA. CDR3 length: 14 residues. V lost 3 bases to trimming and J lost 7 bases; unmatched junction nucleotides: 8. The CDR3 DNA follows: TGCAGCGTTGATAGTAGCGGGATGAGTAATGAGCAGTTCTTC. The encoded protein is CSVDSSGMSNEQFF.

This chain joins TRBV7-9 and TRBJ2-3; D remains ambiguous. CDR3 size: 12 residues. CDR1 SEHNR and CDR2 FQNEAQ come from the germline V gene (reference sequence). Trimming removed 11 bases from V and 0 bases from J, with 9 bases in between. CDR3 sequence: CALARSTDTQYF. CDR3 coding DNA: TGTGCCCTCGCTAGGAGCACAGATACGCAGTATTTT.

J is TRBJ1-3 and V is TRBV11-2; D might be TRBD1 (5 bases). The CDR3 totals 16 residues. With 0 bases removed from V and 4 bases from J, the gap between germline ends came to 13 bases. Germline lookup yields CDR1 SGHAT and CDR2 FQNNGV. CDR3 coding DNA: TGTGCCAGCAGCTTAGAAGCCCGGGGGAAGGGAAACACCATATATTTT. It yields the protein CASSLEARGKGNTIYF.

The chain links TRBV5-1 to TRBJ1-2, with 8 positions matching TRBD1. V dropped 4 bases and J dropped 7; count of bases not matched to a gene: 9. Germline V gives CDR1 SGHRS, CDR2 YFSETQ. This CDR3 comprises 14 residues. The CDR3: CASSGQGPGAGYTF. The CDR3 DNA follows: TGCGCCAGCAGCGGACAGGGACCGGGGGCTGGCTACACCTTC.

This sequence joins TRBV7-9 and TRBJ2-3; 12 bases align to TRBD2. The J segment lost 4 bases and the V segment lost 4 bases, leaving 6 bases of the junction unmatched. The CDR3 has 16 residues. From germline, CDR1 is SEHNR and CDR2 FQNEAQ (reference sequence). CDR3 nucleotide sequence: TGTGCCAGCAGCTACCTAGCGGGAGGGCCCCCAGATACGCAGTATTTT. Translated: CASSYLAGGPPDTQYF.